Below, one TCR beta chain is given with its context. The data were obtained in a study of CD8 T cells in Susac syndrome. It was with random hexamers that roughly 0.45 to 1 ug RNA was reverse transcribed. With immunoSEQ multiplex PCR, TCR beta CDR3 was amplified across 54 Vbeta and 13 Jbeta. In TCRdb, the immunoSEQ multiplex PCR reads were re-called with MiXCR into one record per CDR3 protein. The sample yields around 70,000 distinct CDR3 sequences, around 95% seen once. Trimming cost V 7 bases and J 5 bases; bases outside gene matches: 13. The length of the CDR3 is 15 residues. The gene calls are TRBV23-1 and TRBJ1-1; TRBD1 aligns across 7 bases. TRBV23-1 is sorted into the ORF group, with uncertain function. The receptor was isolated from a human donor with multiple sclerosis. What was sequenced was CD8+ T cells from PBMCs. This CDR3 is CASTIAVQGGTEAFF. The CDR3 DNA reads as TGCGCCAGCACCATCGCGGTCCAGGGGGGGACTGAAGCTTTCTTT.